The TCR beta chain under discussion was sequenced for a study of post-analysis software for immune sequencing data. Study-wide findings and caveats: Samples from one preparation batch, clustered by F measure, grouped strongly together. Compared against controls, patients with multiple sclerosis displayed significantly lower normalized Chao1 diversity. Patients had higher frequencies than controls of a few TRBV segments, including TRBV5-6, TRBV5-1 and TRBV20-1.

V was cut by 1 base and J by 6 bases, with 15 bases left in between. This CDR3 comprises 15 residues. From germline, CDR1 is SGHDN and CDR2 FVKESK. Concerning this clonotype: Its antigen is as yet unknown.

Tagging with unique molecular identifiers was a feature of the TCR beta cDNA libraries. TCRdb re-derived calls from the PCR reads in MiXCR, one entry per CDR3 protein. This table holds around 180,000 distinct CDR3 sequences, approximately 28% found once. The chain has TRBV14 and TRBJ1-2, with D possibly TRBD1 on 6 matching bases. Specimen: blood. The receptor's source is a girl aged 5-17 years with multiple sclerosis. CDR3 nucleotides: TGTGCCAGCAGCCAAGCGGGGGGGGGACAACATGGCTACACCTTC. Residues: CASSQAGGGQHGYTF.